This entry lists 23 T cell receptor beta chains sequenced from one sample in a study of CDR3 diversity in severe acne (dated by TCRdb to between 2017 and 2020). The library relied on PCR. Sequencing used an Illumina HiSeq 2000. Starting from the raw public reads, TCRdb applied fastp trimming at Q25, assembled clones with MiXCR and retained in-frame beta chains. Each entry merges the rows of one CDR3 protein and shows their most common DNA and genes. The table for this sample lists roughly 100,000 distinct CDR3 sequences; roughly 51% of them were counted only once. In total, the top ten clones hold around 12% of the sample. Sequencing input: blood. The receptors shown here come from a male donor with acne.

This clonotype is medium-sized. The chain employs TRBV2 and TRBJ1-1; D perhaps matches TRBD1 (6 bases). The V end lost 9 bases, the J end lost 3 bases, and 11 bases lay between the germline ends. This CDR3 comprises 12 residues. CDR1 is SNHLY, CDR2 FYNNEI, per germline. CDR3 coding DNA: TGTGCCAGGGTTAGGGGGGACACTGAAGCTTTCTTT. Its translation: CARVRGDTEAFF.

A word on this clonotype: This may arise from a read error, as a much more abundant clone is one base away. The chain links TRBV7-2 to TRBJ2-2; D is possibly TRBD2 (6 bases). Germline CDR1 is SGHTA and CDR2 is FQGNSA. V dropped 7 bases and J dropped 5 bases, with 14 bases sitting between them. The CDR3 covers 14 residues. CDR3 DNA: TGTGCCAGCACGGGAGCAGGGAGGACCGGGGAGCTGTTTTTT. This sequence encodes CASTGAGRTGELFF.

Turning to this clonotype: Just one base apart from a much larger clone, this may be a read error. The CDR3 reads CTSSVGDGDTQYF. In nucleotides, the CDR3 is TGTACCAGCAGCGTAGGAGACGGGGATACGCAGTATTTT. V is TRBV9 and J is TRBJ2-3, with D unclear. Germline V CDR1 and CDR2: SGDLS, YYNGEE. CDR3 size: 13 residues.

A note on this clonotype: This CDR3 is missing its conserved last phenylalanine or tryptophan, likely due to a read error. No DNA is shown, since the ends of the CDR3 on it are uncertain; the CDR3 is the one TCRdb lists. This sequence joins TRBV3-2 and TRBJ1-6. TRBV3-2 is a pseudogene segment. The CDR3 contains 8 residues when both ends are counted. CDR3: CASSQDHI.

In DNA, the CDR3 is TGTGCCACCAGCCGGACAGGGGGCAATCAGCCCCAGCATTTT. It translates to CATSRTGGNQPQHF. The chain joins TRBV15 to TRBJ1-5, with TRBD1 matching 9 bases. The CDR3 is 14 amino acids. V was pared by 5 bases and J by 2 bases, with 1 base of the junction left unmatched. From germline, CDR1 is LNHNV and CDR2 YYDKDF (reference sequence). The full variable domain, rest sourced from reference TRBV15 and TRBJ1-5, is DAMVIQNPRYQVTQFGKPVTLSCSQTLNHNVMYWYQQKSSQAPKLLFHYYDKDFNNEADTPDNFQSRRPNTSFCFLDIRSPGLGDTAMYLCATSRTGGNQPQHFGDGTRLSIL.

This clonotype was recorded a few times. CDR3 loop: CARGYNEQFF. The CDR3 DNA is TGTGCTAGGGGTTACAATGAGCAGTTCTTC. The chain recombines TRBV25-1 with TRBJ2-1; TRBD1 is a possible D gene (5 bases). The germline gives CDR1 MGHDK, CDR2 SYGVNS. This CDR3 has 10 amino acids.

The chain carries TRBV11-3 and TRBJ2-3, with D perhaps TRBD2 (6 bases). The CDR3 spans 17 residues. Germline CDR1 is SGHNT and CDR2 is YENEEA. V was cut by 4 bases and J by 0 bases, with 17 bases left in between. The chain's CDR3 is CASSSPEGLSSTDTQYF. Written as DNA, the CDR3 is TGTGCCAGCAGCTCCCCGGAGGGACTCTCTAGCACAGATACGCAGTATTTT. The whole variable domain, remainder taken from reference TRBV11-3 and TRBJ2-3, is EAGVVQSPRYKIIEKKQPVAFWCNPISGHNTLYWYLQNLGQGPELLIRYENEEAVDDSQLPKDRFSAERLKGVDSTLKIQPAELGDSAVYLCASSSPEGLSSTDTQYFGPGTRLTVL.

The chain uses TRBV5-1 and TRBJ1-4; D uncertain. Germline CDR1 reads SGHRS; CDR2 reads YFSETQ. This CDR3 is 14 amino acids long. The V gene lost 4 bases and the J gene lost 6 bases, with 13 bases spanning the gap. The CDR3 sequence: CASSLGYQHEKLFF. CDR3 nucleotides: TGCGCCAGCAGCCTCGGATACCAACATGAAAAACTGTTTTTT.

To note about this clonotype: Since a much larger clone is just one base distant, this may be a read error. The chain recombines TRBV9 with TRBJ2-1; no firm D call. Germline-derived CDR1 and CDR2 are SGDLS and YYNGEE. CDR3 length: 14 amino acids. Trimming left V 0 bases short and J 7 bases short, with 11 bases between. CDR3 coding DNA: TGTGCCAGCAGCGTAGATGGGGTTTGGAATGAGCAGTTCTTC. It translates to CASSVDGVWNEQFF.

The chain carries TRBV5-6 and TRBJ2-5; TRBD2 matches 11 bases. This CDR3 is 17 amino acids long. Germline V gives CDR1 SGHDT, CDR2 YYEEEE. Trimming took 0 bases from V and 1 from J; bases not matched to a gene: 5. CDR3 DNA sequence: TGTGCCAGCAGCTTGGTGGGACTAGCGGACTCCCAAGAGACCCAGTACTTC. Its translation: CASSLVGLADSQETQYF.

On this clonotype itself: A junction boundary mismatches the germline segment, possibly from a read error. The chain recombines TRBV20-1 with TRBJ2-7, with 9 bases identical to TRBD2. CDR1 DFQATT and CDR2 SNEGSKA come from the germline V gene (reference sequence). CDR3 length: 17 amino acids. The CDR3 region has the DNA TGCAGTGCCAGAGGGGGGGTTGGCGGGAGGGCCCTTTACGAGCAGTACTTC. Protein product: CSARGGVGGRALYEQYF.

As to this clonotype: One base away lies a much larger clone, so this may be a sequencing read error. This rearrangement joins TRBV5-1 to TRBJ2-3, with 7 bases aligning to TRBD2. The CDR3 is made up of 15 amino acids. Germline V gene data show CDR1 as SGHRS and CDR2 as YFSETQ. This CDR3 is CACSLGSGTTDTQYF. The CDR3 nucleotides read TGCGCCTGCAGCTTGGGGAGCGGGACCACAGATACGCAGTATTTT.

This sequence joins TRBV24-1 and TRBJ2-5; weak D call: TRBD2 (6 bases). Trimming removed 9 bases from V and 1 base from J, with 14 bases in between. CDR1 and CDR2 (germline): KGHDR, SFDVKD. The CDR3 is made up of 14 amino acids. CDR3: CATEDREIQETQYF. The CDR3 DNA is TGTGCCACCGAGGACCGGGAGATCCAAGAGACCCAGTACTTC.

In regard to this clonotype: Its ends do not fully match the called genes, so a read error is possible. The V and J genes are TRBV10-2 and TRBJ1-5; D not certain. The CDR3 is made up of 15 amino acids. The V gene's germline CDR1 is WSHSY and CDR2 SAAADI. DNA for the CDR3: TGCGCCAGCGGTGAGTCCGGCGATAGCAATCAGCCCCAGCATTTT. It encodes CASGESGDSNQPQHF.

CDR3 residues: CATSDPGQGAVGEQYF. The CDR3 nucleotides read TGTGCCACCAGTGATCCGGGACAGGGGGCAGTGGGTGAGCAGTACTTC. This chain uses TRBV24-1 with TRBJ2-7; 12 nucleotides line up with TRBD1. CDR1 and CDR2 (germline): KGHDR, SFDVKD. Trimming took 3 bases from V and 7 from J; bases not matched to a gene: 9. The CDR3 totals 16 residues.

This clonotype was found many times. J is TRBJ1-1 and V is TRBV20-1; D not resolved. CDR3 length: 13 residues. From germline, CDR1 is DFQATT and CDR2 SNEGSKA (reference sequence). V lost 6 bases, J lost 2 bases, and 13 bases lay in between. This CDR3 reads CSASRTVNTEAFF. The CDR3 DNA reads TGCAGTGCCTCCCGGACGGTTAACACTGAAGCTTTCTTT.

The J gene is TRBJ2-6, the V gene TRBV7-9; D not resolved. Germline V gene sequence: CDR1 SEHNR, CDR2 FQNEAQ (reference sequence). This CDR3 is 17 amino acids long. V was trimmed by 6 bases and J by 2 bases, leaving 17 bases between them. CDR3 sequence (DNA): TGTGCCAGCAGTTACGGCGGCACCGGACCTGGGGCCAACGTCCTGACTTTC. Residues: CASSYGGTGPGANVLTF.

This clonotype was recorded once. The chain employs TRBV20-1 and TRBJ1-6, with D perhaps TRBD1 (5 bases). The V gene's germline CDR1 is DFQATT and CDR2 SNEGSKA (reference sequence). CDR3 length: 15 amino acids. Between the trimmed V and J ends, which lost 3 bases and 9 bases, there was a span of 18 bases. In DNA form, the CDR3 reads TGCAGTGCTAGGGAAGGGACGATACCTCGTTCACCCCTCCACTTT. Translation: CSAREGTIPRSPLHF.

To note about this clonotype: This may come from a read error, since a much larger clone is one base off. V usage is TRBV5-1 and J usage is TRBJ2-1; 10 nucleotides match TRBD2. Per germline, CDR1 SGHRS and CDR2 YFSETQ. The CDR3 totals 15 residues. CDR3 residues: CASSPGTSAYNEQSF. The DNA for the CDR3 is TGCGCCAGCAGCCCCGGGACTAGCGCGTACAATGAGCAGTCCTTC.

Remarks on this clonotype: A read error may be the cause here, since a much bigger clone is one base away. The CDR3 DNA follows: TGTGCCAGTAGTATCCAGCCTCCATCTTACTATGGCTACACCTTC. Amino acid sequence: CASSIQPPSYYGYTF. This sequence joins TRBV19 and TRBJ1-2; no definite D call. Germline V gene data show CDR1 as LNHDA and CDR2 as SQIVND (reference sequence). V gave up 3 bases and J gave up 3 bases, with 14 bases separating them. This CDR3 contains 15 residues.

J is TRBJ1-2 and V is TRBV24-1, with TRBD1 as a possible D gene (5 bases). V was cut by 4 bases and J by 6 bases, with 14 bases left in between. The CDR3 totals 14 residues. CDR1 and CDR2 from the germline V gene are KGHDR and SFDVKD. CDR3 loop: CATSERSGRNGYTF. In DNA form, the CDR3 reads TGTGCCACCAGTGAACGATCAGGGAGGAATGGCTACACCTTC.

This clonotype appeared once. The J gene is TRBJ1-2, the V gene TRBV11-3; 8 bases align to TRBD1. This CDR3 comprises 13 residues. V shed 6 bases and J 6 bases; nucleotides not matched to a gene: 6. The germline gives CDR1 SGHNT, CDR2 YENEEA. The CDR3 loop reads CASSLRTGNGYTF. The CDR3 DNA is TGTGCCAGCAGTTTACGGACAGGGAATGGCTACACCTTC. The full variable domain, rest sourced from reference TRBV11-3 and TRBJ1-2, is EAGVVQSPRYKIIEKKQPVAFWCNPISGHNTLYWYLQNLGQGPELLIRYENEEAVDDSQLPKDRFSAERLKGVDSTLKIQPAELGDSAVYLCASSLRTGNGYTFGSGTRLTVV.

This clonotype was seen ten or more times. The V call is TRBV20-1, the J call TRBJ2-7, with TRBD1 identical over 7 bases. V shed 0 bases, J shed 3 bases, and the junction held 14 bases outside the gene matches. The CDR3 totals 17 residues. Germline CDR1 reads DFQATT; CDR2 reads SNEGSKA (reference sequence). CDR3 region: CSARDQGGAGRGYEQYV. CDR3 DNA sequence: TGCAGTGCTAGAGATCAAGGGGGCGCAGGTCGAGGCTACGAGCAGTACGTC.